This record covers a single T cell receptor beta chain. Its antigen remains unidentified. These data originate in a study of chemoradiotherapy in HPV16-positive cancers. Broader study findings: The functional HPV-specific definition rests on just a couple of HPV16-positive patients. Non-HPV-specific T cells did not expand in tumors during treatment, whereas candidate HPV-specific clones and E7-related motifs did.

The CDR3 runs to 15 residues. CDR1 MNHEY and CDR2 SVGAGI come from the germline V gene. Trimming left V 7 bases short and J 4 bases short, with 17 bases between. The protocol was immunoSEQ multiplex PCR, while the TCRdb copy is restricted to in-frame clones and leaves out a portion. This sample has about 9,000 clones, with approximately 84% found just once. The gene calls are TRBV6-5 and TRBJ1-5, with D possibly TRBD1 on 6 matching bases. The TCR originated in a human donor with HPV-associated anogenital cancer. This specimen was tumor tissue, taken from a patient who underwent chemoradiotherapy. Here the CDR3 reads CASTPGRGPNQPQHF. DNA for the CDR3: TGTGCCAGCACCCCGGGCAGGGGTCCAAATCAGCCCCAGCATTTT.